The 14 T cell receptor beta chains given below trace back to one sample, sequenced in a study of identical twins. Using its own MiXCR run on the 5' RACE reads, TCRdb lists one record per CDR3 protein. The sample includes under 350,000 distinct CDR3 sequences, roughly 9.7% of them seen just once. This same sample was also part of a study on yellow fever vaccine responses in identical twins.

The specimen was CD8+ T cells sorted from blood. The receptor source for this set is a woman aged 18 to 35 in good health.

The chain employs TRBV10-3 and TRBJ2-1; D assignment may be TRBD1 or TRBD2 (5 bases each). CDR3 size: 13 residues. V lost 1 base, J lost 9 bases, and 10 bases lay in between. The germline V gene encodes CDR1 ENHRY and CDR2 SYGVKD. The CDR3 sequence: CAISELGGGEQFF. DNA of the CDR3: TGTGCCATCAGTGAGTTAGGTGGGGGTGAGCAGTTCTTC.

This clonotype was seen only a few times. V gene TRBV6-2 or TRBV6-3 combines with J gene TRBJ2-2; no clear D. V shed 0 bases and J shed 5 bases, with 10 bases lying between them. CDR3 length equals 15 residues. CDR1 is MNHEY and CDR2 is SVGEGT in the germline V gene. The CDR3 sequence is CASSYSIPGTGELFF. CDR3 sequence (DNA): TGTGCCAGCAGTTACTCGATCCCCGGGACCGGGGAGCTGTTTTTT.

This clonotype appeared many times. This chain joins TRBV29-1 and TRBJ1-1, with no clear D. Germline V gene sequence: CDR1 SQVTM, CDR2 ANQGSEA. Trimming stripped 2 bases from V and 3 bases from J, with 13 bases between. This CDR3 is 14 amino acids long. In DNA, the CDR3 is TGCAGCGTTGAACCCCTGGGTAGTGACACTGAAGCTTTCTTT. Translated: CSVEPLGSDTEAFF.

This sequence joins TRBV27 and TRBJ2-5, with a possible D match to TRBD2 (6 bases). V lost 11 bases, J lost 5 bases, and 21 bases lay in between. This CDR3 contains 14 residues. Germline loops: CDR1 MNHEY, CDR2 SMNVEV (reference sequence). The CDR3 loop reads CACTQRGGGETQYF. For the CDR3, the DNA is TGTGCCTGCACGCAACGGGGAGGAGGGGAGACCCAGTACTTC.

V usage is TRBV10-3 and J usage is TRBJ1-1, with unresolved D. V lost 7 bases, J lost 1 base, and 10 bases lay in between. This CDR3 is 13 amino acids long. Germline V gives CDR1 ENHRY, CDR2 SYGVKD. The CDR3 is CAIKETSNTEAFF. CDR3 bases: TGTGCCATCAAGGAGACTTCGAACACTGAAGCTTTCTTT.

This clonotype occurred a few times. This rearrangement joins TRBV6-5 to TRBJ2-2, with D perhaps being TRBD1 or TRBD2 (5 bases each). The CDR3 is 15 amino acids. In germline, CDR1 is MNHEY, CDR2 SVGAGI. With 2 bases removed from V and 0 bases from J, the gap between germline ends came to 7 bases. CDR3: CASSYGTPNTGELFF. CDR3 bases: TGTGCCAGCAGTTACGGGACGCCGAACACCGGGGAGCTGTTTTTT.

This clonotype appeared many times. The genes are TRBV15 and TRBJ2-5, with a weak D call TRBD2 (6 bases). The germline V gene encodes CDR1 LNHNV and CDR2 YYDKDF (reference sequence). The ends were cut back, 4 bases at V and 1 base at J, with 22 bases in the middle. This CDR3 contains 18 residues. CDR3 sequence reads: CATSTSVSSELFQETQYF. In nucleotides, the CDR3 is TGTGCCACCAGCACCTCAGTATCTAGCGAATTATTCCAAGAGACCCAGTACTTC.

The V and J genes are TRBV29-1 and TRBJ2-7; weak D call: TRBD1 (6 bases). Trimming removed 6 bases at V and 5 bases at J, with 11 bases between. The CDR3 runs to 11 residues. The germline V gene encodes CDR1 SQVTM and CDR2 ANQGSEA. CDR3 sequence (DNA): TGCAGCGTCCCACAGGGCAACGAGCAGTACTTC. Translating gives CSVPQGNEQYF.

This clonotype was detected many times. One end of the junction is discordant with germline, which a read error may explain. The chain joins TRBV7-7 to TRBJ2-2, with 10 bases fitting TRBD2. The germline V gene encodes CDR1 SSHAT and CDR2 FNYEAQ (reference sequence). The CDR3 is made up of 15 amino acids. The CDR3 region is CASSQLAGNTGELFF. CDR3 sequence (DNA): TGTGCTAGCAGCCAACTAGCGGGAAACACCGGGGAGCTGTTTTTT.

The count of this clonotype is one. Just one base apart from a much larger clone, this may be a read error. The CDR3 spells CASSLDGKIGGMNEQFF. For the CDR3, the DNA is TGCGCCAGCAGCTTGGATGGGAAAATTGGAGGAATGAATGAGCAGTTCTTC. The chain carries TRBV5-1 and TRBJ2-1, with D possibly being TRBD2 (5 bases). Germline V lookup: CDR1 SGHRS, CDR2 YFSETQ. V was cut by 0 bases and J by 7 bases, with 20 bases left in between. The CDR3 has 17 amino acids.

This clonotype was observed a handful of times. The rearrangement uses TRBV18 and TRBJ2-5; perhaps D is TRBD1 or TRBD2 (5 bases each). Germline V gene sequence: CDR1 KGHSH, CDR2 LQKENI. The CDR3 totals 14 residues. Trimming stripped 8 bases from V and 4 bases from J, with 17 bases between. CDR3 nucleotide sequence: TGTGCCAGCCCCGGGACGGAGACTCGAGAGACCCAGTACTTC. Its protein product is CASPGTETRETQYF.

J is TRBJ2-2 and V is TRBV28; 8 bases line up with TRBD1. Germline V gene lookup returns CDR1 MDHEN and CDR2 SYDVKM. The CDR3 contains 15 residues. Losses at the gene ends were 1 base for V and 4 bases for J; bases not matched to a gene: 2. CDR3 bases: TGTGCCAGCAGTTTATACAGGGGGGTCACCGGGGAGCTGTTTTTT. As protein: CASSLYRGVTGELFF.

V is TRBV7-8 and J is TRBJ2-7, with D perhaps matching TRBD2 (6 bases). The CDR3 contains 16 residues. Trimming removed 2 bases from V and 1 base from J, with 15 bases in between. In germline, CDR1 is SGHVS, CDR2 FQNEAQ. CDR3 amino acids: CASSLSRRDSSYEQYF. The CDR3 DNA sequence: TGTGCCAGCAGCTTAAGTCGCAGGGACTCTTCCTACGAGCAGTACTTC.

This chain links TRBV9 with TRBJ2-7, with D tentatively TRBD1 (6 bases). CDR3 length equals 13 residues. Trimming shortened V by 3 bases and J by 6 bases, and 13 bases separated the two germline ends. Looked up from germline, CDR1 is SGDLS and CDR2 is YYNGEE. The CDR3 is CASSAGKGGEQYF. The CDR3 nucleotides are TGTGCCAGCAGCGCCGGAAAAGGGGGCGAGCAGTACTTC. The complete variable domain, with remaining parts taken from reference TRBV9 and TRBJ2-7, reads DSGVTQTPKHLITATGQRVTLRCSPRSGDLSVYWYQQSLDQGLQFLIQYYNGEERAKGNILERFSAQQFPDLHSELNLSSLELGDSALYFCASSAGKGGEQYFGPGTRLTVT.